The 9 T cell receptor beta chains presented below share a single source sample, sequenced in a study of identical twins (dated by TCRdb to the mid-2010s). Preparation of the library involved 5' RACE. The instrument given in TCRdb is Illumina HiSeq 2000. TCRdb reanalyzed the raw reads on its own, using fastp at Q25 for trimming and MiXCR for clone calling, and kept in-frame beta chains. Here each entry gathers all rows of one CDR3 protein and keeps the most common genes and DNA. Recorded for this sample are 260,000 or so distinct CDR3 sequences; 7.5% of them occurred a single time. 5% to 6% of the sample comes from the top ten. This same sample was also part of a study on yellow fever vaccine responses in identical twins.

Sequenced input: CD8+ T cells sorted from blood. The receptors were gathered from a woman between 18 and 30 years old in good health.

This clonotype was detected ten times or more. The CDR3 bases are TGTGCCAGCAACGCCGATCGGGACATTCAGTACTTC. Translation gives CASNADRDIQYF. The chain uses TRBV12-3 or TRBV12-4 and TRBJ2-4; no definite D call. V was pared by 7 bases and J by 8 bases, with 12 bases between. CDR3 size: 12 residues.

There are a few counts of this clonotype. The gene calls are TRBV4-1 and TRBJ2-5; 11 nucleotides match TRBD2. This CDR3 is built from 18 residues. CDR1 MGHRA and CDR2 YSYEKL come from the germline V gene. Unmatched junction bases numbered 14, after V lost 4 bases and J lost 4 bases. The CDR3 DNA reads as TGCGCCAGCAGCCTCCATTTAGTACTAGCGGGGGAACGAGAGACCCAGTACTTC. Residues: CASSLHLVLAGERETQYF.

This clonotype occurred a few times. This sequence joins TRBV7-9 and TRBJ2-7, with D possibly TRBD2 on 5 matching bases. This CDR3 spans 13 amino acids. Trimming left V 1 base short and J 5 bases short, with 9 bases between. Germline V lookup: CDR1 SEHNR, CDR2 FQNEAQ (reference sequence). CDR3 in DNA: TGTGCCAGCAGCTTAGGGTCGGGAAACGAGCAGTACTTC. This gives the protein CASSLGSGNEQYF.

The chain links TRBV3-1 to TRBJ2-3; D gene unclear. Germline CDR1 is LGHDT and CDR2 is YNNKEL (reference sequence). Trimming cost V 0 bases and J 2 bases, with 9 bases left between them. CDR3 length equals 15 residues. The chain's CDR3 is CASSQDEQHTDTQYF. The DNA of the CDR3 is TGTGCCAGCAGCCAAGATGAACAGCACACAGATACGCAGTATTTT.

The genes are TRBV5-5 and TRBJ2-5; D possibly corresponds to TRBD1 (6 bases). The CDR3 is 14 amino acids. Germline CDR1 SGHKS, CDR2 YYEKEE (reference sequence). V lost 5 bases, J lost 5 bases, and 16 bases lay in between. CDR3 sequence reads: CASSITGWLETQYF. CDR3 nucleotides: TGTGCCAGCAGTATCACAGGGTGGTTGGAGACCCAGTACTTC.

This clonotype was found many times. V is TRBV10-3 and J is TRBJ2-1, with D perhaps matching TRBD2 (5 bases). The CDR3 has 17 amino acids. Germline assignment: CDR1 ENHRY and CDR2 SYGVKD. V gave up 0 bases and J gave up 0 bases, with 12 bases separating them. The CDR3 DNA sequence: TGTGCCATCAGTGAGTCGGGCCCCGGGAACTCCTACAATGAGCAGTTCTTC. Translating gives CAISESGPGNSYNEQFF.

CDR3 protein: CASSEGPYTNEQFF. The CDR3 DNA sequence: TGTGCCAGCTCAGAGGGGCCCTACACAAATGAGCAGTTCTTC. The chain uses TRBV6-1 and TRBJ2-1, with D perhaps matching TRBD1 or TRBD2 (5 bases each). Germline V lookup: CDR1 MNHNS, CDR2 SASEGT. V lost 8 bases and J lost 7, with 18 bases in between. CDR3 length: 14 residues.

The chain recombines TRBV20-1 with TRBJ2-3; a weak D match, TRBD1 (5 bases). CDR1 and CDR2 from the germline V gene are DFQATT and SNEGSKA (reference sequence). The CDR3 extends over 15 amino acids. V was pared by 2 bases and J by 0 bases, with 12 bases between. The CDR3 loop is CSARRRQSSTDTQYF. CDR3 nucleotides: TGCAGTGCTAGACGAAGACAGTCCAGCACAGATACGCAGTATTTT.

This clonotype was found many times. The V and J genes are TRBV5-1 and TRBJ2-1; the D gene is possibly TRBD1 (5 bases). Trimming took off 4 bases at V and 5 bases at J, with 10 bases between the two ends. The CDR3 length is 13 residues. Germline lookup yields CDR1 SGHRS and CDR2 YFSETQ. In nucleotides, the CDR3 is TGCGCCAGCAGCGAGGACATCAACAATGAGCAGTTCTTC. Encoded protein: CASSEDINNEQFF.